Listed below are T cell receptor beta chains from one sample, sequenced in a study of T-cell memory formation after mild COVID-19. TCRdb re-called the 5' RACE reads with MiXCR, one entry per CDR3 protein. The repertoire holds about half a million distinct CDR3 sequences, with about 20% as singletons. Sequenced: PBMCs or a T cell subset sorted from them (not recorded which). The receptors here all came from an adult woman who had mild COVID-19 (a few samples of this study predate the infection). Cell type and time point are not known. The CDR3 runs from the conserved cysteine through the conserved F or W. A D gene is named only where the DNA matches it firmly. Some rows have no size entry. The others give once, few or many, or a class for an expanded clone.

j_gene,d_gene,v_gene,abundance,CDR3aa,CDR3nt
TRBJ2-3,TRBD2,TRBV29-1,-,CSVEDTSGGFDTQYF,TGCAGCGTTGAAGATACTAGCGGGGGTTTTGATACGCAGTATTTT
TRBJ2-7,-,TRBV12-3/TRBV12-4,-,CASSPVLSAYEQYF,TGTGCCAGCAGCCCGGTCCTCTCGGCCTACGAGCAGTACTTC
TRBJ2-2,-,TRBV5-1,few,CASSLLIGDTGELFF,TGCGCCAGCAGCTTGTTAATAGGGGACACCGGGGAGCTGTTTTTT
TRBJ2-3,-,TRBV2,-,CASSHTPAGTDTQYF,TGTGCCAGCAGTCACACCCCAGCAGGCACAGATACGCAGTATTTT
TRBJ2-3,-,TRBV24-1,few,CATRSGSTDTQYF,TGTGCCACCCGTTCCGGCAGCACAGATACGCAGTATTTT
TRBJ2-7,TRBD1,TRBV7-9,few,CASSLTDRAYEQYF,TGTGCCAGCAGCTTAACAGACAGGGCGTACGAGCAGTACTTC
TRBJ2-3,TRBD1,TRBV29-1,few,CSVEGQGLLGTDTQYF,TGCAGCGTTGAAGGACAGGGTTTGTTAGGCACAGATACGCAGTATTTT
TRBJ2-1,TRBD2,TRBV6-4,many,CASSDSSGSANEQFF,TGTGCCAGCAGTGACTCCAGCGGGAGCGCAAATGAGCAGTTCTTC
TRBJ1-2,-,TRBV5-1,-,CASSPSRPSAIGYTF,TGCGCCAGCAGCCCCAGCCGACCGTCTGCTATAGGCTACACCTTC
TRBJ2-1,-,TRBV9,few,CASSVSGSLSSYNEQFF,TGTGCCAGCAGCGTTAGCGGTAGTCTAAGCTCCTACAATGAGCAGTTCTTC
TRBJ1-5,-,TRBV5-6,-,CASSFMPWQPQHF,TGTGCCAGCAGCTTCATGCCGTGGCAGCCCCAGCATTTT
TRBJ2-1,TRBD2,TRBV10-2,few,CATRTSGSSYNEQFF,TGCGCCACCAGGACTAGCGGTAGCTCCTACAATGAGCAGTTCTTC
TRBJ2-3,-,TRBV2,many,CASTEEGFPDTQYF,TGTGCCAGCACCGAAGAAGGGTTCCCAGATACGCAGTATTTT
TRBJ2-5,-,TRBV7-9,few,CASSSATFQETQYF,TGTGCCAGCAGCTCTGCTACGTTCCAAGAGACCCAGTACTTC
TRBJ2-1,TRBD2,TRBV20-1,-,CSASSRTSGGYNEQFF,TGCAGTGCTAGTAGTCGGACTAGCGGGGGCTACAATGAGCAGTTCTTC
TRBJ1-2,-,TRBV12-3/TRBV12-4,-,CASSLGGLPNYGYTF,TGTGCCAGCAGTTTAGGGGGGTTGCCTAACTATGGCTACACCTTC
TRBJ2-7,TRBD2,TRBV9,-,CASSAGLAVSYEQYF,TGTGCCAGCAGCGCGGGACTAGCGGTGTCGTACGAGCAGTACTTC
TRBJ2-1,TRBD2,TRBV7-9,many,CASSMGLALNEQFF,TGTGCCAGCAGTATGGGACTAGCTCTAAATGAGCAGTTCTTC
TRBJ2-1,TRBD2,TRBV9,few,CASSVGTSGRIGEQFF,TGTGCCAGCAGCGTGGGGACTAGCGGGAGGATAGGTGAGCAGTTCTTC
TRBJ1-2,-,TRBV7-6,-,CASSNSGTSNYGYTF,TGTGCCAGCAGCAACTCAGGGACTTCGAACTATGGCTACACCTTC
TRBJ2-1,TRBD1,TRBV24-1,-,CATSDSWDRPNEQFF,TGTGCCACCAGTGATTCATGGGACAGGCCCAATGAGCAGTTCTTC
TRBJ1-1,-,TRBV20-1,many,CSASRGLNTEAFF,TGCAGTGCTAGTCGGGGATTGAACACTGAAGCTTTCTTT
TRBJ1-5,-,TRBV20-1,-,CSASSPGQPQHF,TGCAGTGCTAGTTCCCCGGGGCAGCCCCAGCATTTT
TRBJ2-2,TRBD1,TRBV5-1,few,CASGQLGTGPTGELFF,TGCGCCAGCGGTCAACTGGGGACAGGGCCCACCGGGGAGCTGTTTTTT
TRBJ1-1,-,TRBV4-1,few,CASSQVKGGTEAFF,TGCGCCAGCAGCCAAGTAAAGGGAGGGACTGAAGCTTTCTTT
TRBJ2-1,-,TRBV5-1,few,CASSADPTAPYNEQFF,TGCGCCAGCAGCGCCGACCCTACAGCCCCCTACAATGAGCAGTTCTTC
TRBJ2-5,-,TRBV7-3,-,CASSMTVQETQYF,TGTGCCAGCAGCATGACAGTTCAAGAGACCCAGTACTTC
TRBJ2-2,-,TRBV9,-,CASSPDFTGELFF,TGTGCCAGCAGTCCGGACTTCACCGGGGAGCTGTTTTTT
TRBJ2-1,TRBD1,TRBV6-1,-,CASRRTGLTYNEQFF,TGTGCCAGCAGACGGACAGGCCTAACCTACAATGAGCAGTTCTTC
TRBJ2-2,TRBD1,TRBV7-9,few,CASSSRDRGDTGELFF,TGTGCCAGCAGCTCCCGGGACAGGGGAGACACCGGGGAGCTGTTTTTT
TRBJ2-7,-,TRBV29-1,-,CSVARHNEQYF,TGCAGCGTTGCACGTCACAACGAGCAGTACTTC